The 11 T cell receptor beta chains presented below share a single source sample, sequenced in a study of blood T cell repertoires in COVID-19 (dated by TCRdb to about 2020). Preparation of the library involved the immunoSEQ multiplex PCR assay. TCRdb retrieved this table from immuneACCESS and kept in-frame rearrangements only. Not all clones are present; in checked studies, unresolved V genes account for under half, and no reason is known for the remainder. The sample yields more than 55,000 clones; approximately 79% were counted once. Around 30% of the sample goes to the ten largest clones. Sequenced: peripheral blood. The receptors derive from a human donor in a cohort sampled during active COVID-19.

This rearrangement joins TRBV7-2 to TRBJ2-3, with 7 nucleotides matching TRBD1. Germline V CDR1 and CDR2: SGHTA, FQGNSA. V trimming: 5 bases; J trimming: 0 bases; junction bases outside the gene matches: 8. The CDR3 runs 16 residues. As DNA, the CDR3 is TGTGCCAGCAGCGGTCAACAGGGGACGAGCACAGATACGCAGTATTTT. Its protein is CASSGQQGTSTDTQYF. Looking up the rest from reference TRBV7-2 and TRBJ2-3 gives the full variable domain: GAGVSQSPSNKVTEKGKDVELRCDPISGHTALYWYRQSLGQGLEFLIYFQGNSAPDKSGLPSDRFSAERTGGSVSTLTIQRTQQEDSAVYLCASSGQQGTSTDTQYFGPGTRLTVL.

The chain employs TRBV7-3 and TRBJ2-3; TRBD2 aligns across 8 bases. Germline CDR1 SGHTA, CDR2 FQGTGA. This CDR3 is 16 amino acids long. The V gene end was trimmed by 1 base and the J gene end by 3 bases; junction bases not matched to a gene: 6. Written as DNA, the CDR3 is TGTGCCAGCAGCTTAATTGGGGGACTAGGGACAGATACGCAGTATTTT. It yields the protein CASSLIGGLGTDTQYF.

This chain connects TRBV3-1 (or the pseudogene TRBV3-2) to TRBJ2-3, with 10 positions matching TRBD2. Germline assignment: CDR1 LGHDT and CDR2 YNNKEL (reference sequence). This CDR3 region has 17 residues. Trimming at V came to 2 bases and at J to 3 bases, leaving 8 bases not matched to a gene. CDR3 protein: CASSQYRSGRSTDTQYF. In nucleotides, the CDR3 is TGTGCCAGCAGCCAATATCGTAGCGGGAGGTCAACAGATACGCAGTATTTT.

This chain joins TRBV5-1 and TRBJ2-2; the match to TRBD2 covers 13 bases. There are 15 residues in the CDR3. Trimming cost V 4 bases and J 5 bases; bases outside gene matches: 2. CDR1 SGHRS and CDR2 YFSETQ come from the germline V gene. Here the CDR3 DNA reads TGCGCCAGCAGCACTAGCGGGAGGGAAACCGGGGAGCTGTTTTTT. Translated, it gives CASSTSGRETGELFF. Full variable domain (remainder filled in from reference TRBV5-1 and TRBJ2-2): KAGVTQTPRYLIKTRGQQVTLSCSPISGHRSVSWYQQTPGQGLQFLFEYFSETQRNKGNFPGRFSGRQFSNSRSEMNVSTLELGDSALYLCASSTSGRETGELFFGEGSRLTVL.

The rearrangement uses TRBV24-1 and TRBJ1-2; D is possibly TRBD1 (5 bases). The CDR3 covers 15 residues. CDR1 is KGHDR and CDR2 is SFDVKD in the germline V gene. V was clipped by 2 bases and J by 3 bases, with 12 bases between them. CDR3 amino acids: CATSDSGRGDYGYTF. The CDR3 coding sequence is TGTGCCACCAGTGATTCCGGGAGGGGTGACTATGGCTACACCTTC.

The rearrangement joins TRBV10-3 to TRBJ2-3; 9 bases match TRBD2. The germline CDR1 and CDR2 sequences are ENHRY and SYGVKD. This CDR3 is 15 amino acids long. Trimming at V came to 8 bases and at J to 3 bases, leaving 9 bases not matched to a gene. CDR3 nucleotide sequence: TGTGCCATCGGGCGAGGGCTAGCGGGAACAGATACGCAGTATTTT. Protein: CAIGRGLAGTDTQYF.

The chain carries TRBV5-4 and TRBJ2-3, with TRBD2 identical over 10 bases. Germline V lookup: CDR1 SGHNT, CDR2 YYREEE (reference sequence). J was trimmed by 6 bases and V by 2 bases; bases with no gene match: 3. The CDR3 has 14 amino acids. The CDR3 DNA reads as TGTGCCAGCAGCTTTAGCGGGAGGAGCGATACGCAGTATTTT. The encoded protein is CASSFSGRSDTQYF.

This rearrangement joins TRBV6-5 to TRBJ2-1; 9 bases match TRBD2. Germline CDR1 is MNHEY and CDR2 is SVGAGI. This CDR3 has 15 residues. After removal of 7 bases from V and 6 bases from J, the junction contained 10 bases not matched to a gene. Here the CDR3 reads CASNRGRGALNEQFF. DNA for the CDR3: TGTGCCAGCAACCGCGGGAGGGGGGCCCTCAATGAGCAGTTCTTC.

The CDR3 bases are TGCGCCAGCAGCCAAGAAGGCAGCCACGGGGACACCATATATTTT. It yields the protein CASSQEGSHGDTIYF. The V call is TRBV4-1, the J call TRBJ1-3, with D uncertain. The CDR3 totals 15 residues. V lost 0 bases and J 8 bases, leaving 14 bases between the germline ends. From germline, CDR1 is MGHRA and CDR2 YSYEKL.

The V call is TRBV19, the J call TRBJ1-1, with D hard to call. V lost 7 bases and J 5 bases, leaving 23 bases between the germline ends. This CDR3 is 16 amino acids long. Germline loops: CDR1 LNHDA, CDR2 SQIVND (reference sequence). The CDR3 DNA reads as TGTGCCAGTATCCCCAGAAAAGGAGGTGAGAGGACTGAAGCTTTCTTT. Its protein is CASIPRKGGERTEAFF.

The rearrangement uses TRBV5-1 and TRBJ2-7; TRBD1 matches 7 bases. CDR1 and CDR2 (germline): SGHRS, YFSETQ. The CDR3 contains 14 residues. The V gene end was trimmed by 0 bases and the J gene end by 5 bases; junction bases not matched to a gene: 5. The CDR3 sequence is CASSLGQGGHEQYF. The CDR3 DNA sequence: TGCGCCAGCAGCTTGGGACAGGGCGGCCACGAGCAGTACTTC.